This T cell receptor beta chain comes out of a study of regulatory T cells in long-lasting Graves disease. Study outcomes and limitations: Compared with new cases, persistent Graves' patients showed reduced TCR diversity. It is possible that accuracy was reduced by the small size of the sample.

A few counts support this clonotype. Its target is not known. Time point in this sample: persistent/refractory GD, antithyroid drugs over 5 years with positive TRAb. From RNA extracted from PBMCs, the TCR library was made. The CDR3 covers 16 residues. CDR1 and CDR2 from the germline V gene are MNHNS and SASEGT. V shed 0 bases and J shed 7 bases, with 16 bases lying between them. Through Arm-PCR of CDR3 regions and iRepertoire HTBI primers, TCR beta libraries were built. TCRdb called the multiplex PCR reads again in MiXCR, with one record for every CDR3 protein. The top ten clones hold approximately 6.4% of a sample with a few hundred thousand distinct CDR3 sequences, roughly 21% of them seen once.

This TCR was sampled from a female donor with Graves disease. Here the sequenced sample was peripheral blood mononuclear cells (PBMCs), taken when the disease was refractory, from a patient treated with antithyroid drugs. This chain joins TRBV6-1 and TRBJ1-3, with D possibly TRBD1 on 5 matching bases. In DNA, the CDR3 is TGTGCCAGCAGTGAAGCGTTAGGACATCTAACGAACACCATATATTTT. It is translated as CASSEALGHLTNTIYF.